Listed here are 2 T cell receptor beta chains from one sample, sequenced in a study of shared clonotypes between healthy human individuals. Sequenced by immunoSEQ multiplex PCR; TCRdb stores in-frame clones only, minus some. The sample lists some 2 million clones; about 94% were seen once. It was CD45RO-negative cells, positively selected for CCR7, that made up naive CD8 cells, with terminally differentiated effector memory CD45RA+ cells excluded. Sequenced sample: naive CD8+ T cells sorted from blood. These receptors all stem from a man aged 18 to 30 in good health.

This chain links TRBV29-1 with TRBJ1-1; TRBD1 might be the D (6 bases). The CDR3 length is 13 residues. Trimming stripped 6 bases from V and 0 bases from J, with 11 bases between. The V gene's germline CDR1 is SQVTM and CDR2 ANQGSEA. CDR3 residues: CSVETGMNTEAFF. The CDR3 nucleotides read TGCAGCGTCGAGACAGGAATGAACACTGAAGCTTTCTTT.

The chain carries TRBV27 and TRBJ2-1; TRBD2 aligns across 11 bases. Germline CDR1 reads MNHEY; CDR2 reads SMNVEV (reference sequence). The CDR3 length is 15 residues. The V segment lost 5 bases and the J segment 11 bases; nucleotides outside the gene matches: 11. The CDR3 DNA follows: TGTGCCAGCAGTGTAACCGGGACTAGCGGAACTAAGCAGTTCTTC. Translated, it gives CASSVTGTSGTKQFF.